This is a list of T cell receptor beta chains from one sample in a study of blood T cell repertoires in COVID-19. Only in-frame clones appear in the TCRdb table, and some are missing; sequencing was by immunoSEQ multiplex PCR. The repertoire includes about 200,000 clones, over 70% of them detected once, and around 26% sits in the top ten. Sequencing was done on a sample of peripheral blood. Receptors originate from a man aged 40-50 years with acute or convalescent COVID-19. Both conserved end residues are trimmed from each CDR3. Clone size is shown for a subset of rows, as once, few, many or a class of expanded clone.

>once|TRBV7-2
ASSHPRSRDRSDEQY
>NA|TRBV5-8
ASSLMGGRETQY
>NA|TRBV5-1
ASSYGIKNIQY
>NA|TRBV10-3
AIRSTSGRAAGTDTQY
>NA|TRBV11-3
ASSLDSLAHNEQF
>NA|TRBV7-9
ASSTGQGGPNQPQH
>once|TRBV15
ATRKGSGRASGNEQF
>NA|TRBV2
ASRADSTEAF
>NA|TRBV6-5
ASSYSTGMNGELF
>once|TRBV5-1
ASSLDIQETQY
>NA|TRBV7-3
ASSQVLAGSNEQF
>NA|TRBV19
ASSIDGTGTAYNEQF
>NA|TRBV12-3/TRBV12-4
ASSLGRNTEAF